These 32 T cell receptor beta chains share one sample of origin, sequenced in a study of T cells after yellow fever vaccination. Each CDR3 protein is one row after TCRdb ran MiXCR on the 5' RACE reads. The repertoire holds a few hundred thousand distinct CDR3 sequences, with around an eighth as singletons. The specimen was CD4+ T cells sorted from PBMCs, collected 15 days after the yellow fever booster vaccination. The receptors derive from a man aged 18 to 30 who received the YFV17D yellow fever vaccine.

The rearrangement links TRBV6-5 to TRBJ1-2; no clear D. The ends were cut back, 4 bases at V and 7 bases at J, with 13 bases in the middle. The CDR3 has 13 residues. Germline V gives CDR1 MNHEY, CDR2 SVGAGI. CDR3 in DNA: TGTGCCAGCAGTTTTTCCGGATGGGGTGGCTACACCTTC. This translates into CASSFSGWGGYTF.

This clonotype has more than one count but fewer than ten. The gene calls are TRBV28 and TRBJ2-1; D uncertain. The germline CDR1 and CDR2 sequences are MDHEN and SYDVKM. V lost 11 bases, J lost 6 bases, and 14 bases lay in between. This CDR3 is 12 amino acids long. The CDR3 sequence is CAVNRVSNEQFF. CDR3 nucleotides: TGTGCCGTGAATAGGGTCTCCAATGAGCAGTTCTTC.

This clonotype appeared many times. The junction departs from the called germline gene at one end, perhaps through a read error. The CDR3 loop reads CASSRQGETQYF. DNA for the CDR3: TGCGCCAGCAGCCGGCAGGGGGAGACCCAGTACTTC. This chain joins TRBV12-3 or TRBV12-4 and TRBJ2-5, with D possibly being TRBD1 (6 bases). CDR3 length equals 12 residues.

This clonotype was found a few times. This chain uses TRBV2 with TRBJ1-4, with a weak D call TRBD1 (6 bases). Germline CDR1 is SNHLY and CDR2 is FYNNEI. This CDR3 is built from 16 residues. Trimming removed 3 bases at V and 2 bases at J, with 13 bases between. CDR3 DNA: TGTGCCAGCAGTGAGACAGGATGGGGCACTAATGAAAAACTGTTTTTT. Residues: CASSETGWGTNEKLFF.

This clonotype came up a few times. This chain links TRBV3-1 with TRBJ1-2; D not certain. From germline, CDR1 is LGHDT and CDR2 YNNKEL (reference sequence). The CDR3 runs 14 residues. With 4 bases removed from V and 4 bases from J, the gap between germline ends came to 13 bases. Written as DNA, the CDR3 is TGTGCCAGCAGCCGATCTGGAGACGGCTATGGCTACACCTTC. This codes for CASSRSGDGYGYTF. The variable domain in full, with the rest retrieved from reference TRBV3-1 and TRBJ1-2, is DTAVSQTPKYLVTQMGNDKSIKCEQNLGHDTMYWYKQDSKKFLKIMFSYNNKELIINETVPNRFSPKSPDKAHLNLHINSLELGDSAVYFCASSRSGDGYGYTFGSGTRLTVV.

There are a few counts of this clonotype. The V call is TRBV7-6, the J call TRBJ1-1; TRBD1 is a possible D gene (6 bases). The V gene lost 5 bases and the J gene lost 1 base, with 14 bases spanning the gap. This CDR3 has 15 residues. Germline values: CDR1 SGHVS, CDR2 FNYEAQ. CDR3 amino acids: CASSPRGRTNTEAFF. CDR3 in DNA: TGTGCCAGCAGCCCCAGGGGCAGGACGAACACTGAAGCTTTCTTT. The full variable domain, in which reference TRBV7-6 and TRBJ1-1 provide the parts outside the CDR3, is GAGVSQSPRYKVTKRGQDVALRCDPISGHVSLYWYRQALGQGPEFLTYFNYEAQQDKSGLPNDRFSAERPEGSISTLTIQRTEQRDSAMYRCASSPRGRTNTEAFFGQGTRLTVV.

This clonotype was counted between two and nine times. The rearrangement uses TRBV7-6 and TRBJ1-3; D perhaps matches TRBD1 (6 bases). Germline CDR1 is SGHVS and CDR2 is FNYEAQ. Deletions cut 1 base from V and 4 bases from J, with 14 bases between. CDR3 length equals 16 residues. CDR3 in amino acids: CASSLGSGAGGNTIYF. The CDR3 nucleotides are TGTGCCAGCAGCTTAGGTTCGGGGGCCGGAGGAAACACCATATATTTT.

This clonotype was seen a few times. The chain carries TRBV7-3 and TRBJ2-1; a possible D gene is TRBD1 (5 bases). Germline values: CDR1 SGHTA, CDR2 FQGTGA. The CDR3 has 15 amino acids. V was cut by 2 bases and J by 0 bases, with 8 bases left in between. The CDR3 DNA reads TGTGCCAGCAGCTTAGTGACAGTCTCCTACAATGAGCAGTTCTTC. Amino acid sequence: CASSLVTVSYNEQFF.

This clonotype was seen a few times. The V gene is TRBV5-5, the J gene TRBJ2-1; D gene unclear. Trimming pared 2 bases from V and 3 bases from J, leaving 6 bases between. Germline V gene data show CDR1 as SGHKS and CDR2 as YYEKEE (reference sequence). The CDR3 is made up of 13 amino acids. CDR3 sequence reads: CASSLRNYNEQFF. DNA for the CDR3: TGTGCCAGCAGCTTAAGGAACTACAATGAGCAGTTCTTC.

This clonotype was observed many times. The CDR3 region has the DNA TGTGCCAGCAGCCGCGAGTCGGGGCGGAATACGCAGTATTTT. Protein: CASSRESGRNTQYF. The chain carries TRBV3-1 and TRBJ2-3; D could derive from TRBD1 or TRBD2 (5 bases each). CDR3 length: 14 amino acids. CDR1 is LGHDT, CDR2 YNNKEL, per germline (reference sequence). The germline V and J ends were trimmed by 4 bases and 7 bases, with 15 bases remaining between them.

This clonotype has more than one count but fewer than ten. The chain carries TRBV3-1 and TRBJ1-5; perhaps TRBD1 as D (6 bases). Germline V lookup: CDR1 LGHDT, CDR2 YNNKEL (reference sequence). The CDR3 is made up of 15 amino acids. V lost 1 base, J lost 3 bases, and 10 bases lay in between. For the CDR3, the DNA is TGTGCCAGCAGCCAAGGGGCAGGGGCCAATCAGCCCCAGCATTTT. Translated: CASSQGAGANQPQHF.

This chain links TRBV20-1 with TRBJ1-1; D perhaps matches TRBD1 (6 bases). Germline-derived CDR1 and CDR2 are DFQATT and SNEGSKA (reference sequence). The CDR3 consists of 11 residues. V dropped 6 bases and J dropped 8 bases, with 13 bases sitting between them. The CDR3 reads CSAQDSAEAFF. In nucleotides, the CDR3 is TGCAGTGCCCAGGACAGTGCCGAAGCTTTCTTT.

This clonotype was seen only a few times. The chain couples TRBV27 to TRBJ1-5; 7 nucleotides line up with TRBD1. Germline CDR1 MNHEY, CDR2 SMNVEV (reference sequence). This CDR3 region has 13 residues. The trim removed 8 bases at V and 4 bases at J, leaving 5 bases unmatched. This chain's CDR3 is CASAGGRNQPQHF. CDR3 in DNA: TGTGCCAGCGCAGGGGGGCGGAATCAGCCCCAGCATTTT.

The gene calls are TRBV12-3 or TRBV12-4 and TRBJ1-5; D is unclear. The V end lost 5 bases, the J end lost 3 bases, and 11 bases lay between the germline ends. This CDR3 has 14 residues. CDR3 DNA sequence: TGTGCCAGCAGTCTCCGACACCTCAATCAGCCCCAGCATTTT. This translates into CASSLRHLNQPQHF.

There are many counts of this clonotype. The junction departs from the called germline gene at one end, perhaps through a read error. The J gene is TRBJ2-2, the V gene TRBV11-2; no definite D call. The length of the CDR3 is 11 residues. The V gene's germline CDR1 is SGHAT and CDR2 FQNNGV. This CDR3 reads CASRLDRELFF. For the CDR3, the DNA is TGTGCCAGCAGATTAGACCGGGAGCTGTTTTTT.

The V call is TRBV4-3, the J call TRBJ2-3; 10 bases map to TRBD2. Germline CDR1 LGHNA, CDR2 YSLEER. With 0 bases clipped from V and 2 bases from J, the junction kept 5 bases outside the gene matches. The CDR3 length is 17 residues. The CDR3 DNA is TGCGCCAGCAGCCAAGATAGCGGACTAGCGGTCACAGATACGCAGTATTTT. This sequence encodes CASSQDSGLAVTDTQYF.

This clonotype occurred a few times. A much larger clonotype is one base distant, so this may be a read error. CDR3 sequence (DNA): TGTGCCAGCAGCCGCGGGGGGGCTTACGAGCAGTACTTC. Its protein is CASSRGGAYEQYF. The chain couples TRBV5-4 to TRBJ2-7, with TRBD2 matching over 9 bases. V was pared by 4 bases and J by 4 bases, with 3 bases of the junction left unmatched. This CDR3 contains 13 residues. The germline CDR1 and CDR2 sequences are SGHNT and YYREEE (reference sequence).

This chain joins TRBV20-1 and TRBJ1-4; D ambiguous. The germline gives CDR1 DFQATT, CDR2 SNEGSKA (reference sequence). Trimming shortened V by 1 base and J by 0 bases, and 6 bases separated the two germline ends. This CDR3 region has 14 residues. The CDR3 protein is CSARVRATNEKLFF. The DNA for the CDR3 is TGCAGTGCTAGAGTTCGGGCAACTAATGAAAAACTGTTTTTT.

The chain recombines TRBV29-1 with TRBJ1-2; TRBD1 agrees at 7 bases. Germline V gene data show CDR1 as SQVTM and CDR2 as ANQGSEA. The CDR3 runs to 16 residues. V gave up 6 bases and J gave up 2 bases; unmatched junction bases: 15. Written as DNA, the CDR3 is TGCAGCGTCCTCTGGGGGTGGGACAGAGGGAACTATGGCTACACCTTC. Translation: CSVLWGWDRGNYGYTF.

The sample holds a few counts of this clonotype. The chain combines TRBV5-3 with TRBJ2-1; 13 nucleotides line up with TRBD2. TRBV5-3 is annotated as an ORF whose role is uncertain. This CDR3 region has 18 residues. After removal of 1 base from V and 4 bases from J, the junction contained 8 bases not matched to a gene. CDR3: CARSLSTSGGPLYNEQFF. In DNA form, the CDR3 reads TGTGCCAGAAGCTTGTCGACTAGCGGGGGGCCATTATACAATGAGCAGTTCTTC.

With regard to this clonotype: At one end, the junction sequence differs from germline, possibly due to a read error. As DNA, the CDR3 is TGTGCCAGCAGACTGGGGTTGACTGAAGCTCTCTTT. Its protein product is CASRLGLTEALF. V gene TRBV5-6 combines with J gene TRBJ1-1; D ambiguous. Germline V gives CDR1 SGHDT, CDR2 YYEEEE. This CDR3 contains 12 residues.

The rearrangement uses TRBV7-2 and TRBJ2-1, with a tentative D call TRBD2 (5 bases). Germline assignment: CDR1 SGHTA and CDR2 FQGNSA. Trimming took 5 bases from V and 0 from J, leaving 17 bases between them. CDR3 size: 17 residues. In DNA, the CDR3 is TGTGCCAGCAGCCAGGAGGCCCGGGGTGGCTCCTACAATGAGCAGTTCTTC. Amino acids: CASSQEARGGSYNEQFF.

This clonotype was recorded once. The chain is built from TRBV5-6 and TRBJ1-2, with TRBD1 matching over 10 bases. The CDR3 contains 13 residues. Per the germline V gene, CDR1 is SGHDT and CDR2 is YYEEEE. Trimming removed 4 bases from V and 11 bases from J; junction bases left unmatched: 8. The CDR3 loop is CASSPEDRGKYTF. The CDR3 region has the DNA TGTGCCAGCAGCCCTGAGGACAGGGGGAAATACACCTTC.

This clonotype has only a few counts. The J gene is TRBJ2-3, the V gene TRBV12-3 or TRBV12-4, with a weak D call TRBD2 (6 bases). V lost 3 bases to trimming and J lost 0 bases, with 10 bases between them. The CDR3 is made up of 15 amino acids. The chain's CDR3 is CASSLEGRSTDTQYF. The DNA of the CDR3 is TGTGCCAGCAGTTTGGAGGGACGGAGCACAGATACGCAGTATTTT.

This clonotype was seen only a few times. The rearrangement uses TRBV6-5 and TRBJ2-3; 9 positions match TRBD2. CDR3 length equals 14 residues. Germline CDR1 and CDR2: MNHEY and SVGAGI. Trimming cost V 7 bases and J 6 bases; bases outside gene matches: 8. The CDR3 protein is CASTQRGDRDTQYF. The CDR3 region has the DNA TGTGCCAGCACCCAGCGGGGGGATCGTGATACGCAGTATTTT.

The rearrangement links TRBV6-6 to TRBJ2-7; 9 bases agree with TRBD1. In germline, CDR1 is MNHNY, CDR2 SVGAGI (reference sequence). CDR3 length: 15 amino acids. V lost 3 bases to trimming and J lost 2 bases; unmatched junction nucleotides: 5. CDR3 coding DNA: TGTGCCAGCAGTTATTTACAGGGGGCAGCCTACGAGCAGTACTTC. As protein: CASSYLQGAAYEQYF.

This clonotype was observed a handful of times. This chain joins TRBV9 and TRBJ2-5, with 13 bases aligning to TRBD2. This CDR3 has 15 amino acids. Germline V gene data show CDR1 as SGDLS and CDR2 as YYNGEE. The V and J ends lost 3 bases and 2 bases, in that order; junction bases with no gene match: 1. This chain's CDR3 is CASSAGLAGQETQYF. DNA of the CDR3: TGTGCCAGCAGCGCGGGACTAGCGGGGCAAGAGACCCAGTACTTC.

In this sample, this clonotype turned up a few times. The rearrangement uses TRBV5-5 and TRBJ1-1, with D possibly matching TRBD1 (6 bases). The CDR3 runs to 13 residues. CDR1 is SGHKS, CDR2 YYEKEE, per germline (reference sequence). V was pared by 4 bases and J by 6 bases, with 13 bases between. The CDR3 DNA follows: TGTGCCAGCAGCGCAACAGGGACTTCTGAAGCTTTCTTT. Residues: CASSATGTSEAFF. Full variable domain (rest looked up from reference TRBV5-5 and TRBJ1-1): DAGVTQSPTHLIKTRGQQVTLRCSPISGHKSVSWYQQVLGQGPQFIFQYYEKEERGRGNFPDRFSARQFPNYSSELNVNALLLGDSALYLCASSATGTSEAFFGQGTRLTVV.

The chain carries TRBV10-3 and TRBJ1-1; D unresolved. Trimming stripped 4 bases from V and 1 base from J, with 10 bases between. CDR1 is ENHRY and CDR2 is SYGVKD in the germline V gene. This CDR3 has 14 amino acids. CDR3 nucleotides: TGTGCCATCAGTGGATTTGAGGGGAACACTGAAGCTTTCTTT. It is translated as CAISGFEGNTEAFF.

This clonotype occurred many times. The rearrangement links TRBV7-9 to TRBJ2-3; 8 bases fit TRBD1. From germline, CDR1 is SEHNR and CDR2 FQNEAQ (reference sequence). The J segment lost 4 bases and the V segment lost 6 bases, leaving 3 bases of the junction unmatched. This CDR3 is 13 amino acids long. Written as DNA, the CDR3 is TGTGCCAGCAGACAGACAGGGGCAGATACGCAGTATTTT. Translated: CASRQTGADTQYF.

This clonotype was seen a handful of times. The V gene is TRBV5-1, the J gene TRBJ2-5; 10 positions agree with TRBD2. The V and J ends lost 0 bases and 3 bases, in that order; junction bases with no gene match: 2. Germline V lookup: CDR1 SGHRS, CDR2 YFSETQ. The CDR3 has 15 residues. Here the CDR3 reads CASSLAGTSEETQYF. The CDR3 DNA reads as TGCGCCAGCAGCTTGGCCGGGACTAGCGAAGAGACCCAGTACTTC.

Comments on this clonotype: The final CDR3 position lacks the conserved phenylalanine or tryptophan, pointing to a likely read error. The DNA is left out, because the CDR3 cannot be placed on it with certainty; the CDR3 is given as TCRdb lists it. The chain uses TRBV10-3 and TRBJ2-3; the tabulated D call, TRBD2, remains unverified against the DNA. Termini included, the CDR3 measures 12 amino acids. CDR1 ENHRY and CDR2 SYGVKD come from the germline V gene. The chain's CDR3 is CAISEPGLAGTV.